A selection of T cell receptor beta chains follows, all from one sample in a study of cytomegalovirus exposure and HLA in healthy donors. Sequenced by immunoSEQ multiplex PCR; TCRdb stores in-frame clones only, minus some. The sample has 190,000 or so clones; about four fifths are singletons. Sequenced input: PBMCs. The receptors come from a man aged 50-60 years in good health and CMV-seronegative. Each CDR3 is given with its conserved first and last residue. The order of the fields is D gene, J gene, V gene, clone size, CDR3 DNA, CDR3 protein. The D gene is left open where the match is weak. Part of the rows lack a size; the others show once, few, many or a class for expanded clones.

NA	TRBJ1-1	TRBV7-9	NA	TGTGCCAGCAGCTTCCGGGACAAGAACACTGAAGCTTTCTTT	CASSFRDKNTEAFF
TRBD2	TRBJ2-3	TRBV19	NA	TGTGCCAGTACCTGGGCTAGCGGGGCGTCAGATACGCAGTATTTT	CASTWASGASDTQYF
TRBD1	TRBJ2-7	TRBV7-7	NA	TGTGCTAGCAGTCGCTCCGCGGGACAGGGGGTTCGCGAGCAGTACTTC	CASSRSAGQGVREQYF
NA	TRBJ2-1	TRBV6-6	few	TGTGCCAGCAGTTACTCTTTCGGGATCTCCTACAATGAGCAGTTCTTC	CASSYSFGISYNEQFF
TRBD2	TRBJ2-1	TRBV27	NA	TGTGCCAGCAGGCTAGCGGGGGGGCCTCGGATACATGAGCAGTTCTTC	CASRLAGGPRIHEQFF
NA	TRBJ1-1	TRBV5-1	NA	TGCGCCAGCAGTCGATCGCCCCGCGGGGACACTGAAGCTTTCTTT	CASSRSPRGDTEAFF
TRBD1	TRBJ1-3	TRBV30	NA	TGTGCCTGGAGTAGCGCCGGGACAGGCGGAAACACCATATATTTT	CAWSSAGTGGNTIYF
NA	TRBJ1-5	TRBV6-6	NA	TGTGCCAGCAGTTACGGGCAGAACAATCAGCCCCAGCATTTT	CASSYGQNNQPQHF
TRBD1	TRBJ1-2	TRBV9	NA	TGTGCCAGCAAGGGGGCGCGGGACTATGGCTACACCTTC	CASKGARDYGYTF
TRBD2	TRBJ2-1	TRBV11-2	NA	TGTGCCAGCAGCTTAGTGGCTAGCGGGGGGGCCAGGAATGAGCAGTTCTTC	CASSLVASGGARNEQFF
NA	TRBJ2-3	TRBV15	NA	TGTGCCACGAGGAAGCCCGGGGGCACAGATACGCAGTATTTT	CATRKPGGTDTQYF
TRBD1	TRBJ2-3	TRBV5-1	NA	TGCGCCAGCAGCACCCGGGACAGGGCGACAGATACGCAGTATTTT	CASSTRDRATDTQYF